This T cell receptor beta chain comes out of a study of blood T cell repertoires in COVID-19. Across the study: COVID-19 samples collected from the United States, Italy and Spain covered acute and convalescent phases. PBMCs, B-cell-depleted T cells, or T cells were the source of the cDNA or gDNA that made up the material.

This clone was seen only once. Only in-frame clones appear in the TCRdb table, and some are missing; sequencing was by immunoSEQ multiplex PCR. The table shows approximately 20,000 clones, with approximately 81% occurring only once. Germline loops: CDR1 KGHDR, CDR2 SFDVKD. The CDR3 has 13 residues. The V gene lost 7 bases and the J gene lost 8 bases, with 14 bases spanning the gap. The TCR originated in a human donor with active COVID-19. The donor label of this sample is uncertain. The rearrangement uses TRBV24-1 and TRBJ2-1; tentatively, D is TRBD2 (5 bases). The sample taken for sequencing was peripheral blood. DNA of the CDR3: TGTGCCACCAGCGCCCGAGGGTGGGATGAGCAGTTCTTC. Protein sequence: CATSARGWDEQFF.